These T cell receptor beta chains were read from a single sample in a study of T cell responses to AZD1222 COVID-19 vaccine. The table came from immunoSEQ multiplex PCR; TCRdb's copy has only in-frame clones and leaves some out. Here the sample spans approximately 150,000 clones, 90% to 95% being singletons. The specimen comprised peripheral blood, sampled on day 0 of AZD1222 vaccination. The receptors originated from an adult in good health. The CDR3 runs from the conserved cysteine through the conserved F or W. A D gene is named only where the DNA matches it firmly. The listing skips clone size in some rows; elsewhere it reads once, few, many or a size class.

j_gene | v_gene | abundance | len | d_gene | CDR3nt | CDR3aa
TRBJ2-3 | TRBV6-5 | once | 13 | - | TGTGCCAGCAACGGCGGGAGCACAGATACGCAGTATTTT | CASNGGSTDTQYF
TRBJ1-5 | TRBV5-5 | once | 13 | - | TGTGCCAGCAGGGCGGCGGTGGGCACGCCCCAGCATTTT | CASRAAVGTPQHF
TRBJ2-4 | TRBV12-3/TRBV12-4 | - | 12 | - | TGTGCCAGCAGTTTAGCGGGAAACATTCAGTACTTC | CASSLAGNIQYF
TRBJ2-1 | TRBV11-2 | - | 11 | - | TGTGCCAGCAGCTTATCCACTAGGGTGGTCTTC | CASSLSTRVVF
TRBJ2-2 | TRBV18 | once | 14 | TRBD1 | TGTGCCAGCTCACGGGACAGGAACACCGGGGAGCTGTTTTTT | CASSRDRNTGELFF
TRBJ2-3 | TRBV7-9 | few | 16 | TRBD2 | TGTGCCAGCAGCCCTAGGGGACTAGCGGGAGCAGATACGCAGTATTTT | CASSPRGLAGADTQYF
TRBJ1-3 | TRBV12-3/TRBV12-4 | - | 13 | TRBD1 | TGTGCCTCTTCCGGGACAGATGGAAACACCATATATTTT | CASSGTDGNTIYF
TRBJ2-1 | TRBV7-2 | - | 12 | - | TGTGCCAGCAGCTCTAGTGTAAACGAGCAGTTCTTC | CASSSSVNEQFF
TRBJ1-2 | TRBV19 | few | 17 | - | TGTGCCAGTAGTACCTCAGAAGGGCCCGGACAGAGCTATGGCTACACCTTC | CASSTSEGPGQSYGYTF
TRBJ1-2 | TRBV25-1 | - | 15 | - | TGTGCCAGCATCGGGGGGGGCCAAAGGGGCTATGGCTACACCTTC | CASIGGGQRGYGYTF
TRBJ1-2 | TRBV12-3/TRBV12-4 | - | 12 | - | TGTGCCAGCAGTTTAGTGGACTATGGCTACACCTTC | CASSLVDYGYTF
TRBJ1-6 | TRBV6-5 | - | 15 | TRBD1 | TGTGCCAGCAGTCCGGACAGGGGGCGGTTCTCACCCCTCCACTTT | CASSPDRGRFSPLHF
TRBJ2-1 | TRBV5-6 | - | 15 | - | TGTGCCAGCAGCTTGGTCGGTCAGGGCTACAATGAGCAGTTCTTC | CASSLVGQGYNEQFF
TRBJ1-2 | TRBV24-1 | - | 13 | - | TGTGCCACCAGTGAAGGAGGGGCACGAGGCTACACCTTC | CATSEGGARGYTF
TRBJ2-2 | TRBV6-6 | once | 14 | - | TGTGCCAGCGGCTGGACTGATAACACCGGGGAGCTGTTTTTT | CASGWTDNTGELFF
TRBJ2-3 | TRBV11-2 | - | 16 | TRBD2 | TGTGCCAGCAGCTTTGGCGGACTAGCCCGAACAGATACGCAGTATTTT | CASSFGGLARTDTQYF
TRBJ1-1 | TRBV18 | - | 14 | - | TGTGCCAGCTCACCTAGAGGGCAGAACACTGAAGCTTTCTTT | CASSPRGQNTEAFF
TRBJ1-1 | TRBV29-1 | - | 12 | - | TGCAGCGTTGGGGGGATGAACACTGAAGCTTTCTTT | CSVGGMNTEAFF
TRBJ2-5 | TRBV10-2 | - | 16 | TRBD2 | TGCGCCAGCAGTGAGCCCCTAGCGGCACGCCAAGAGACCCAGTACTTC | CASSEPLAARQETQYF
TRBJ1-2 | TRBV7-8 | - | 14 | - | TGTGCCAGCAGCGGGGGGGACGCCCGCTATGGCTACACCTTC | CASSGGDARYGYTF
TRBJ2-5 | TRBV7-9 | - | 14 | TRBD1 | TGTGCCAGCAGCCGGACAGGGCTTGAAGAGACCCAGTACTTC | CASSRTGLEETQYF
TRBJ2-7 | TRBV7-9 | - | 14 | TRBD2 | TGTGCCAGCAGCTTATGGGGGACTAGCTACGAGCAGTACTTC | CASSLWGTSYEQYF
TRBJ2-3 | TRBV24-1 | - | 13 | TRBD1 | TGTGCCACCAGTGACCGCGGACAGGGGGCGCAGTATTTT | CATSDRGQGAQYF
TRBJ2-1 | TRBV7-9 | once | 15 | - | TGTGCCAGCAGCTTAAGGAGGGGGTCTGAAAATGAGCAGTTCTTC | CASSLRRGSENEQFF
TRBJ2-3 | TRBV10-2 | - | 15 | TRBD1 | TGCGCCAGCAGTGTTGGGACAGGGACCACAGATACGCAGTATTTT | CASSVGTGTTDTQYF
TRBJ2-2 | TRBV28 | - | 13 | - | TGTGCCGGTCAGGGTTACAACACCGGGGAGCTGTTTTTT | CAGQGYNTGELFF
TRBJ2-3 | TRBV5-4 | - | 14 | - | TGTGCCAGCAGCCCAAACGCAGGCGCAGATACGCAGTATTTT | CASSPNAGADTQYF
TRBJ2-1 | TRBV18 | - | 15 | TRBD1 | TGTGCCAGCTCACTTAACGGACAGGGTGGTAATGAGCAGTTCTTC | CASSLNGQGGNEQFF
TRBJ2-1 | TRBV27 | - | 16 | TRBD1 | TGTGCCAGCAGTTTATTAGGGACAGGGGGATACAATGAGCAGTTCTTC | CASSLLGTGGYNEQFF
TRBJ2-1 | TRBV7-8 | - | 15 | - | TGTGCCAGCAGCTCGGCGGAGGGCGAGTACAATGAGCAGTTCTTC | CASSSAEGEYNEQFF
TRBJ1-3 | TRBV7-9 | - | 15 | TRBD1 | TGTGCCAGCAGCTTACGGAGAGAAGGGGGCGACACCATATATTTT | CASSLRREGGDTIYF
TRBJ2-5 | TRBV3-1/TRBV3-2 | - | 16 | TRBD1 | TGTGCCAGCAGCCTCCGGGGGACAGGGGCGTCAGAGACCCAGTACTTC | CASSLRGTGASETQYF
TRBJ2-7 | TRBV18 | - | 14 | - | TGTGCCAGCTCACCTCCGGGAGCCACCTACGAGCAGTACTTC | CASSPPGATYEQYF
TRBJ1-1 | TRBV19 | - | 15 | - | TGTGCCAGTAGTACCCAGGGGCGGCTGAACACTGAAGCTTTCTTT | CASSTQGRLNTEAFF
TRBJ1-3 | TRBV4-2 | - | 15 | - | TGTGCCAGCAGCCATACGGGGGAAAGTGGAAACACCATATATTTT | CASSHTGESGNTIYF
TRBJ2-3 | TRBV28 | - | 17 | - | TGTGCCAGCAGTTCCTCGGGGCAAGGGACTAGCACAGATACGCAGTATTTT | CASSSSGQGTSTDTQYF
TRBJ2-2 | TRBV21-1 | - | 15 | - | TGTGCCAGCAGCAAAACCGGGACAGACACCGGGGAGCTGTTTTTT | CASSKTGTDTGELFF
TRBJ1-3 | TRBV4-1 | - | 14 | TRBD1 | TGCGCCAGCAGCCAAGGGACAGGGGGAAACACCATATATTTT | CASSQGTGGNTIYF
TRBJ2-1 | TRBV18 | - | 13 | - | TGTGCCAGCTCACCTAGAAGACTTCTTGAGCAGTTCTTC | CASSPRRLLEQFF
TRBJ2-3 | TRBV18 | - | 13 | TRBD1 | TGTGCCAGCACACGTGACAGGGAGGATACGCAGTATTTT | CASTRDREDTQYF
TRBJ1-2 | TRBV5-1 | - | 14 | - | TGCGCCAGCAGCTCCGAGGGGGGGAGCTATGGCTACACCTTC | CASSSEGGSYGYTF
TRBJ2-7 | TRBV12-5 | - | 17 | - | TGTGCTAGTGGTGCCTCCCGACTGGGGGACTTGTCGGACGAGCAGTACTTC | CASGASRLGDLSDEQYF
TRBJ2-2 | TRBV4-1 | - | 15 | - | TGCGCCAGCAGCCAAGCGGGATTTCCAACCGGGGAGCTGTTTTTT | CASSQAGFPTGELFF
TRBJ2-1 | TRBV3-1/TRBV3-2 | - | 16 | TRBD2 | TGTGCCAGCAGCCACCACACTAGCGGGATTGGGAATGAGCAGTTCTTC | CASSHHTSGIGNEQFF
TRBJ1-2 | TRBV24-1 | - | 13 | - | TGTGCCACCAGTGATGTATCAGGGAGCGGCTACACCTTC | CATSDVSGSGYTF
TRBJ2-2 | TRBV10-3 | - | 15 | TRBD2 | TGTGCCATCCCACTAGCGGGTTCGAACACCGGGGAGCTGTTTTTT | CAIPLAGSNTGELFF
TRBJ1-2 | TRBV25-1 | - | 17 | - | TGTGCCAGCAGTGGGGTTCTACCCACTACTGTTCAGTATGGCTACACCTTC | CASSGVLPTTVQYGYTF
TRBJ1-1 | TRBV27 | - | 12 | TRBD1 | TGTGCCAGCAGTTTGCAGACAGGGGAAGCTTTCTTT | CASSLQTGEAFF
TRBJ1-1 | TRBV27 | - | 12 | TRBD1 | TGTGCCAGCAGTCCAGGGGGGTCTGAAGCTTTCTTT | CASSPGGSEAFF